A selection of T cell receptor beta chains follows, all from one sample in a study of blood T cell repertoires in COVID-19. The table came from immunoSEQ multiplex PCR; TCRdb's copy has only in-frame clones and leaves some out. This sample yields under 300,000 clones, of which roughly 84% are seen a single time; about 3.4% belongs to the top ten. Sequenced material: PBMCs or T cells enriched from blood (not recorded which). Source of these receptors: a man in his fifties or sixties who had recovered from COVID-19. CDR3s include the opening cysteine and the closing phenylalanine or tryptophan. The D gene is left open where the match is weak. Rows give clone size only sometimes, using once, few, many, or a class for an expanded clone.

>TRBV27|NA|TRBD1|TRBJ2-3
CASAQGAWTDTQYF
TGTGCCAGCGCACAGGGGGCTTGGACAGATACGCAGTATTTT
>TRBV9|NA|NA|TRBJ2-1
CASSVAGRKQFF
TGTGCCAGCAGCGTAGCAGGGAGGAAGCAGTTCTTC
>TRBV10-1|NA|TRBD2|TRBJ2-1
CASSESGLREGRYNEQFF
TGCGCCAGCAGTGAGTCAGGTTTGCGGGAGGGCCGCTACAATGAGCAGTTCTTC
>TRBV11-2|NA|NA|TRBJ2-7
CASSLPGVGFYEQYF
TGTGCCAGCAGCTTACCAGGGGTGGGCTTCTACGAGCAGTACTTC
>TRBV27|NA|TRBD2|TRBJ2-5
CASRTSGGYGETQYF
TGTGCCAGCCGGACTAGCGGGGGGTATGGAGAGACCCAGTACTTC
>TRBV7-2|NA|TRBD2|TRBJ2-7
CASSLAAGGREQYF
TGTGCCAGCAGCTTAGCGGCGGGAGGGCGCGAGCAGTACTTC
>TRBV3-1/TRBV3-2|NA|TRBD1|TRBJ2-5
CASSQWSGQGETQYF
TGTGCCAGCAGCCAATGGAGTGGACAGGGGGAGACCCAGTACTTC
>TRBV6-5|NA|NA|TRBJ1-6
CASSSSIYNSPLHF
TGTGCCAGCAGCTCCTCTATCTATAATTCACCCCTCCACTTT
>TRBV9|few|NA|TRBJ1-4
CASSVAAQGLDEKLFF
TGTGCCAGCAGCGTAGCAGCTCAGGGGCTGGATGAAAAACTGTTTTTT
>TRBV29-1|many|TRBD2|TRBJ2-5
CSVDQWGGETQYF
TGCAGCGTTGATCAGTGGGGGGGAGAGACCCAGTACTTC
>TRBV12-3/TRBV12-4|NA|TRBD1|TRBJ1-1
CASTLGQERGAFF
TGTGCCAGCACCCTCGGACAGGAAAGGGGAGCTTTCTTT
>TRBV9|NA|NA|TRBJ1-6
CASSARLQGINSPLHF
TGTGCCAGCAGCGCCCGACTACAGGGAATCAATTCACCCCTCCACTTT
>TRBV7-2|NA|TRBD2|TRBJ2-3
CASSWFSGIETDTQYF
TGTGCCAGCAGTTGGTTTAGCGGGATAGAAACAGATACGCAGTATTTT
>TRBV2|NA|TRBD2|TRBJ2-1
CASSPTSGGGNEQFF
TGTGCCAGCAGTCCGACTAGCGGGGGGGGGAATGAGCAGTTCTTC
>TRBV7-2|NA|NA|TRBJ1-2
CASSLARALYGYTF
TGTGCCAGCAGCTTAGCGCGGGCCCTCTATGGCTACACCTTC
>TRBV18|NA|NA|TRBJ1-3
CASSPRGVSGNTIYF
TGTGCCAGCTCACCACGCGGGGTCTCTGGAAACACCATATATTTT
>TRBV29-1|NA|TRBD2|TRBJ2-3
CSVEDLGRGSDTQYF
TGCAGCGTTGAAGATCTTGGGAGGGGCTCAGATACGCAGTATTTT
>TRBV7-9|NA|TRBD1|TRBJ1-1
CASSAQGAVNTEAFF
TGTGCCAGCAGCGCCCAGGGGGCAGTGAACACTGAAGCTTTCTTT
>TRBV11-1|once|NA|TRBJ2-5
CASSPTGRAGRETQYF
TGTGCCAGCAGCCCCACTGGCAGGGCAGGGCGAGAGACCCAGTACTTC
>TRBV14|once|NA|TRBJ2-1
CASSQGSYGEQFF
TGTGCCAGCAGCCAAGGCAGTTATGGTGAGCAGTTCTTC
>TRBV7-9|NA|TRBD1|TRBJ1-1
CASRKNRGLNTEAFF
TGTGCCAGCAGAAAGAACAGGGGGTTGAACACTGAAGCTTTCTTT
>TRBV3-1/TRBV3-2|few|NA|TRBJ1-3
CASSQVINTIYF
TGTGCCAGCAGCCAAGTCATAAACACCATATATTTT
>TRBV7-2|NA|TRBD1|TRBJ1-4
CASSMTGVREKLFF
TGTGCCAGCAGCATGACAGGGGTACGCGAAAAACTGTTTTTT
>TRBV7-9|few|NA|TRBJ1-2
CASSPDGGGNYGYTF
TGTGCCAGCAGCCCAGATGGGGGAGGGAACTATGGCTACACCTTC
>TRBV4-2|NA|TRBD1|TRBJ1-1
CASSQGDRDTEAFF
TGTGCCAGCAGCCAAGGGGACAGGGACACTGAAGCTTTCTTT
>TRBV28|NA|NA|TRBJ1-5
CASSLGGGSNQPQHF
TGTGCCAGCAGTTTGGGAGGGGGTAGCAATCAGCCCCAGCATTTT
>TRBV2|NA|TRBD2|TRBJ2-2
CASSIRGGRSTGELFF
TGTGCCAGCAGTATTCGGGGAGGGCGCAGCACCGGGGAGCTGTTTTTT
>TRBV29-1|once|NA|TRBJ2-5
CSVDYSTGLQETQYF
TGCAGCGTTGACTACTCAACAGGGCTTCAAGAGACCCAGTACTTC
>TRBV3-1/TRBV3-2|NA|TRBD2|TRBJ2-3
CASSQDKGGAQYF
TGTGCCAGCAGCCAAGACAAGGGAGGGGCGCAGTATTTT
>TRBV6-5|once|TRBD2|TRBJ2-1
CASSYVGLAGSNEQFF
TGTGCCAGCAGTTACGTCGGACTAGCGGGGAGCAATGAGCAGTTCTTC
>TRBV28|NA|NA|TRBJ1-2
CASSLGRYGYTF
TGTGCCAGCAGTTTGGGCCGCTATGGCTACACCTTC
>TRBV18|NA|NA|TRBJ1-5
CASSMAGMSNQPQHF
TGTGCCAGCTCAATGGCGGGGATGAGCAATCAGCCCCAGCATTTT
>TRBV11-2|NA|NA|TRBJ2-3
CASSLSLSTDTQYF
TGTGCCAGCAGCTTATCCCTCAGCACAGATACGCAGTATTTT
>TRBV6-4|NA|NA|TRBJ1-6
CASSVNLNSPLHF
TGTGCCAGCAGTGTTAATCTGAATTCACCCCTCCACTTT
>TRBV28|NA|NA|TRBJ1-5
CASSLLGASSNQPQHF
TGTGCCAGCAGTTTATTGGGGGCTTCTAGCAATCAGCCCCAGCATTTT
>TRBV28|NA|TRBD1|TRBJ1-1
CASSLIGTGGRATEAFF
TGTGCCAGCAGTTTAATAGGGACAGGGGGCAGAGCGACTGAAGCTTTCTTT
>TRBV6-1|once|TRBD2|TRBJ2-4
CASSGAGTSGTLAKNIQYF
TGTGCCAGCAGTGGAGCCGGGACTAGCGGAACGCTAGCCAAAAACATTCAGTACTTC
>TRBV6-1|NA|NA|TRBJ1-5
CASSEAPHSAGNQPQHF
TGTGCCAGCAGTGAAGCGCCCCACTCAGCGGGCAATCAGCCCCAGCATTTT
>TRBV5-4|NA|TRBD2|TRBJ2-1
CASSFGVIAGYNEQFF
TGTGCCAGCAGCTTCGGGGTTATAGCGGGGTACAATGAGCAGTTCTTC
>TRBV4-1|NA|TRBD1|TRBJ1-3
CASSPAGQGAGNTIYF
TGCGCCAGCAGCCCCGCCGGACAGGGGGCTGGAAACACCATATATTTT
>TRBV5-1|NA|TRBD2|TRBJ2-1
CASSFIAGAMYNEQFF
TGCGCCAGCAGCTTCATAGCGGGAGCTATGTACAATGAGCAGTTCTTC
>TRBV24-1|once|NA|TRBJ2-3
CATSDRSTDTQYF
TGTGCCACCAGTGATCGGTCTACGGATACGCAGTATTTT
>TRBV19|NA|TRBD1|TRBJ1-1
CASRGQGLHEAFF
TGTGCCAGTAGGGGACAGGGGCTACATGAAGCTTTCTTT
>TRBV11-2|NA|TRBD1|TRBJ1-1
CASSSRKDREAGTTEAFF
TGTGCCAGCAGCTCCCGAAAAGACAGGGAAGCCGGTACGACTGAAGCTTTCTTT
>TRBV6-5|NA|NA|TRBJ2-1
CASRTSISYNEQFF
TGTGCCAGCAGGACTTCAATCTCCTACAATGAGCAGTTCTTC
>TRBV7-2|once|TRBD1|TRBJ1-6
CASSRDRVAGGNSPLHF
TGTGCCAGCAGCCGGGACAGGGTAGCCGGAGGTAATTCACCCCTCCACTTT
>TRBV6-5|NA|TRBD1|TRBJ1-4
CASSSNRGREKLFF
TGTGCCAGCAGTTCAAACAGGGGGCGCGAAAAACTGTTTTTT
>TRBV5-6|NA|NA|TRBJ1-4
CASSLRVVSGGEKLFF
TGTGCCAGCAGCCTCCGGGTAGTGTCCGGGGGGGAAAAACTGTTTTTT
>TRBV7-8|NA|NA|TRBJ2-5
CASSLGRQGRETQYF
TGTGCCAGCAGCTTAGGCCGTCAGGGAAGGGAGACCCAGTACTTC
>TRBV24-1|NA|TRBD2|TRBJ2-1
CATSDGPSGRAANEQFF
TGTGCCACCAGTGATGGTCCTAGCGGGAGGGCGGCGAATGAGCAGTTCTTC
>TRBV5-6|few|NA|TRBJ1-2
CASSPRRGGRLGYTF
TGTGCCAGCAGTCCGCGTAGGGGAGGGAGGCTCGGCTACACCTTC
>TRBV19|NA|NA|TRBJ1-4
CASSPSVANEKLFF
TGTGCCAGTAGTCCGAGCGTAGCTAATGAAAAACTGTTTTTT
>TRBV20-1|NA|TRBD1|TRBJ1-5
CSASGQGNRNQPQHF
TGCAGTGCTAGTGGACAGGGGAATCGCAATCAGCCCCAGCATTTT
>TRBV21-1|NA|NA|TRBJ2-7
CASSKASLAGVYEQYF
TGTGCCAGCAGCAAAGCCAGCCTAGCGGGAGTCTACGAGCAGTACTTC
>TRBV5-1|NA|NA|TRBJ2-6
CASNDEGLPGANVLTF
TGCGCCAGCAATGACGAAGGACTTCCTGGGGCCAACGTCCTGACTTTC
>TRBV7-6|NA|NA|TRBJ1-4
CASSLGTVPNEKLFF
TGTGCCAGCAGCTTAGGGACAGTGCCGAATGAAAAACTGTTTTTT
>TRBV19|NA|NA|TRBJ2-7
CASSIVAGPEQYF
TGTGCCAGTAGTATAGTGGCAGGGCCCGAGCAGTACTTC
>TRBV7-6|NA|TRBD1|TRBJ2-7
CASSSPNRGNGEQYF
TGTGCCAGCAGCTCACCTAACAGGGGGAATGGGGAGCAGTACTTC
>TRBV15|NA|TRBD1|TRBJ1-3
CATSRQGAWGNTIYF
TGTGCCACCAGCAGACAGGGGGCATGGGGAAACACCATATATTTT